Shown below are 3 T cell receptor beta chains from a single sample sequenced in a study of T cell responses to AZD1222 COVID-19 vaccine. Sequenced by immunoSEQ multiplex PCR; TCRdb stores in-frame clones only, minus some. The sample consists of some 60,000 clones, 70% to 90% of them appearing once. Specimen: peripheral blood, collected 28 days after the second AZD1222 dose. The receptors were sampled from an adult who received the AZD1222 COVID-19 vaccine.

The chain joins TRBV7-2 to TRBJ1-4, with unresolved D. From germline, CDR1 is SGHTA and CDR2 FQGNSA. Trimming cost V 2 bases and J 4 bases, with 11 bases left between them. The CDR3 has 15 residues. CDR3 nucleotides: TGTGCCAGCAGCTTACCGCGGATGAGTAATGAAAAACTGTTTTTT. Its protein product is CASSLPRMSNEKLFF.

The chain links TRBV18 to TRBJ1-2; D might be TRBD1 (6 bases). This CDR3 is built from 13 residues. Germline CDR1 KGHSH, CDR2 LQKENI. Trimming removed 6 bases from V and 6 bases from J, with 14 bases in between. The CDR3: CASSIRQEDGYTF. As DNA, the CDR3 is TGTGCCAGCTCGATCCGACAGGAGGATGGCTACACCTTC.

This clone showed up just once. V usage is TRBV3-1 (or the pseudogene TRBV3-2) and J usage is TRBJ1-5; D gene unclear. V dropped 4 bases and J dropped 6 bases, with 10 bases sitting between them. Germline V gene lookup returns CDR1 LGHDT and CDR2 YNNKEL (reference sequence). This CDR3 has 13 residues. CDR3 in DNA: TGTGCCAGCAGCCTGACGGATACTCAGCCCCAGCATTTT. It codes for CASSLTDTQPQHF.